These 17 T cell receptor beta chains were sequenced from one sample in a study of shared clonotypes between healthy human individuals. The assay was immunoSEQ multiplex PCR, and TCRdb's table has in-frame clones only and misses some. The sample records about a million clones, under 80% being singletons. The sequencing sample was made of memory CD4+ T cells sorted from blood. The subset is: CD45RA-negative fraction. All receptors derive from a man aged 18 to 29 in good health.

The chain carries TRBV10-3 and TRBJ2-7; D perhaps matches TRBD1 (7 bases). Trimming took 7 bases from V and 1 from J, leaving 17 bases between them. Germline V lookup: CDR1 ENHRY, CDR2 SYGVKD. The CDR3 is 15 residues long. The CDR3 DNA sequence: TGTGCCATCAATTCCGGGCCAGGGGGGTCCTACGAGCAGTACTTC. Protein: CAINSGPGGSYEQYF.

The chain recombines TRBV11-2 with TRBJ2-1, with 7 bases lining up with TRBD2. V trimming: 8 bases; J trimming: 4 bases; junction bases outside the gene matches: 5. CDR3 size: 13 residues. Germline loops: CDR1 SGHAT, CDR2 FQNNGV. The CDR3 DNA reads TGTGCCAGCGGCGCGGGAGCTTACAATGAGCAGTTCTTC. Encoded protein: CASGAGAYNEQFF.

J is TRBJ1-6 and V is TRBV5-1; no clear D gene. CDR1 is SGHRS and CDR2 is YFSETQ in the germline V gene. Trimming removed 0 bases from V and 12 bases from J, with 16 bases in between. The CDR3 length is 15 residues. The chain's CDR3 is CASSLAEAGVGPLHF. The CDR3, as DNA: TGCGCCAGCAGCTTGGCCGAAGCTGGGGTGGGACCCCTCCACTTT.

This chain connects TRBV7-2 to TRBJ1-1; 9 bases agree with TRBD1. Germline V lookup: CDR1 SGHTA, CDR2 FQGNSA. The CDR3 totals 15 residues. J was trimmed by 4 bases and V by 0 bases; bases with no gene match: 3. The CDR3 protein is CASSLAQGQGTEAFF. The CDR3 coding sequence is TGTGCCAGCAGCTTAGCTCAGGGACAGGGCACTGAAGCTTTCTTT. Drawing the rest from reference TRBV7-2 and TRBJ1-1, the complete variable domain is GAGVSQSPSNKVTEKGKDVELRCDPISGHTALYWYRQSLGQGLEFLIYFQGNSAPDKSGLPSDRFSAERTGGSVSTLTIQRTQQEDSAVYLCASSLAQGQGTEAFFGQGTRLTVV.

V and J are TRBV15 and TRBJ2-3; TRBD2 aligns across 7 bases. Germline CDR1 reads LNHNV; CDR2 reads YYDKDF (reference sequence). CDR3 length: 13 amino acids. Trimming removed 5 bases from V and 5 bases from J; junction bases left unmatched: 4. In DNA, the CDR3 is TGTGCCACCAGCGGGCCGGGGGGAGATACGCAGTATTTT. It specifies CATSGPGGDTQYF.

This chain uses TRBV5-1 with TRBJ1-3; 9 bases are a match to TRBD1. CDR3 size: 15 residues. Trimming removed 7 bases from V and 0 bases from J; junction bases left unmatched: 5. Germline values: CDR1 SGHRS, CDR2 YFSETQ. CDR3 region: CASGTGQLSGNTIYF. The CDR3 DNA reads TGCGCCAGCGGGACAGGGCAACTCTCTGGAAACACCATATATTTT.

The chain uses TRBV5-6 and TRBJ1-5; D perhaps matches TRBD1 (6 bases). V lost 0 bases and J lost 0, with 13 bases in between. The CDR3 has 17 amino acids. Germline V gene sequence: CDR1 SGHDT, CDR2 YYEEEE. The CDR3 region has the DNA TGTGCCAGCAGCTTGGGTGGAACAGGGAATAGCAATCAGCCCCAGCATTTT. It codes for CASSLGGTGNSNQPQHF.

The V gene is TRBV7-9, the J gene TRBJ2-7; D is undetermined. The V end lost 2 bases, the J end lost 5 bases, and 7 bases lay between the germline ends. Germline V lookup: CDR1 SEHNR, CDR2 FQNEAQ (reference sequence). The CDR3 extends over 12 amino acids. The CDR3 spells CASSLTQNEQYF. CDR3 bases: TGTGCCAGCAGCTTAACACAAAACGAGCAGTACTTC.

V and J are TRBV30 and TRBJ1-1; 9 bases agree with TRBD1. The CDR3 extends over 13 amino acids. The V and J ends lost 7 bases and 2 bases, in that order; junction bases with no gene match: 5. Germline CDR1 and CDR2: GTSNPN and SVGIG (reference sequence). The CDR3 sequence: CALQGALNTEAFF. For the CDR3, the DNA is TGTGCCTTACAGGGGGCCCTTAACACTGAAGCTTTCTTT. Supplemented by reference TRBV30 and TRBJ1-1, the full variable domain reads SQTIHQWPATLVQPVGSPLSLECTVEGTSNPNLYWYRQAAGRGLQLLFYSVGIGQISSEVPQNLSASRPQDRQFILSSKKLLLSDSGFYLCALQGALNTEAFFGQGTRLTVV.

This chain joins TRBV5-1 and TRBJ2-5; 11 bases agree with TRBD2. Per the germline V gene, CDR1 is SGHRS and CDR2 is YFSETQ. The CDR3 contains 19 residues. V shed 0 bases and J 2 bases; nucleotides not matched to a gene: 12. Here the CDR3 DNA reads TGCGCCAGCAGCTTGGCAGTACTAGCGGGAGAAGGCTCACAAGAGACCCAGTACTTC. Translation: CASSLAVLAGEGSQETQYF. Combining the CDR3 with reference TRBV5-1 and TRBJ2-5 gives the whole variable domain KAGVTQTPRYLIKTRGQQVTLSCSPISGHRSVSWYQQTPGQGLQFLFEYFSETQRNKGNFPGRFSGRQFSNSRSEMNVSTLELGDSALYLCASSLAVLAGEGSQETQYFGPGTRLLVL.

This chain joins TRBV19 and TRBJ1-4; D unclear. The CDR3 has 13 residues. Trimming shortened V by 4 bases and J by 2 bases, and 5 bases separated the two germline ends. Germline CDR1 LNHDA, CDR2 SQIVND (reference sequence). The CDR3 DNA reads as TGTGCCAGTAGTACCCCCACTAATGAAAAACTGTTTTTT. Its protein is CASSTPTNEKLFF.

V and J are TRBV2 and TRBJ1-1, with a weak D call TRBD1 (6 bases). Trimming removed 3 bases at V and 2 bases at J, with 10 bases between. This CDR3 has 14 amino acids. CDR1 SNHLY and CDR2 FYNNEI come from the germline V gene. The CDR3 loop reads CASSDWTANTEAFF. The CDR3, as DNA: TGTGCCAGCAGTGACTGGACAGCCAACACTGAAGCTTTCTTT.

In this sample, this clone turned up a few times. CDR3 nucleotide sequence: TGTGCCAGCAGTTTATTTGGGGGTCGGGGAGGTTCGCCCCTCCACTTT. Its translation: CASSLFGGRGGSPLHF. The chain links TRBV27 to TRBJ1-6; maybe TRBD1 (5 bases). The V gene lost 1 base and the J gene lost 13 bases, with 20 bases spanning the gap. The germline V gene encodes CDR1 MNHEY and CDR2 SMNVEV (reference sequence). The CDR3 totals 16 residues.

This chain connects TRBV19 to TRBJ1-2; no firm D call. V lost 1 base to trimming and J lost 5 bases, with 11 bases between them. Germline CDR1 reads LNHDA; CDR2 reads SQIVND (reference sequence). The CDR3 has 14 residues. For the CDR3, the DNA is TGTGCCAGTAGTATAGCACAGCCCATGTATGGCTACACCTTC. Translating it yields CASSIAQPMYGYTF.

The CDR3 here is CASSEQGQGVQPQHF. CDR3 DNA: TGTGCCAGCAGTGAACAGGGGCAGGGGGTTCAGCCCCAGCATTTT. The chain links TRBV2 to TRBJ1-5; TRBD1 matches at 7 bases. CDR1 is SNHLY, CDR2 FYNNEI, per germline. CDR3 length: 15 amino acids. V lost 2 bases, J lost 6 bases, and 7 bases stayed unmatched.

The table lists this clone with many counts. The chain employs TRBV19 and TRBJ2-5; D is possibly TRBD1 (6 bases). Trimming shortened V by 5 bases and J by 5 bases, and 21 bases separated the two germline ends. CDR3 size: 16 residues. The germline CDR1 and CDR2 sequences are LNHDA and SQIVND (reference sequence). This CDR3 is CASSEDSGRRAETQYF. CDR3 DNA sequence: TGTGCCAGTAGTGAGGACAGTGGGAGACGTGCGGAGACCCAGTACTTC.

In its sample, this clone was seen a few times. The chain has TRBV7-2 and TRBJ2-2; a weak D match, TRBD1 (5 bases). Per germline, CDR1 SGHTA and CDR2 FQGNSA. The V end lost 1 base, the J end lost 6 bases, and 12 bases lay between the germline ends. The CDR3 length is 15 residues. The CDR3, as DNA: TGTGCCAGCAGCTTAGGGGCAGGGATCCCCGGGGAGCTGTTTTTT. Translating it yields CASSLGAGIPGELFF.